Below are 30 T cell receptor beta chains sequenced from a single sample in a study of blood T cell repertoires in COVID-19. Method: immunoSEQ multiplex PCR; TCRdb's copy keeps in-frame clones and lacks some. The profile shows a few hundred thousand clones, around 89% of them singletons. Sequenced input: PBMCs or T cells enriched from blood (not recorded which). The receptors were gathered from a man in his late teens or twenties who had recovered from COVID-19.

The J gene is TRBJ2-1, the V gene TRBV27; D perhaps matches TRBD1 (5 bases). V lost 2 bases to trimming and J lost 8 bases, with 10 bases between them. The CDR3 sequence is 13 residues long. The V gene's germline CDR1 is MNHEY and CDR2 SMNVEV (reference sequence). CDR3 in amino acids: CASSLRGADEQFF. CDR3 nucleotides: TGTGCCAGCAGTTTAAGGGGTGCGGATGAGCAGTTCTTC.

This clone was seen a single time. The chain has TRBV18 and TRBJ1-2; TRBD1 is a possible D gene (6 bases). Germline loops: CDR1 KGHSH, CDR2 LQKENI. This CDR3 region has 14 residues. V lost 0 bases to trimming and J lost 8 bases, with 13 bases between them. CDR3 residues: CASSPPGGGDGYTF. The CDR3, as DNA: TGTGCCAGCTCACCACCGGGGGGGGGCGACGGCTACACCTTC.

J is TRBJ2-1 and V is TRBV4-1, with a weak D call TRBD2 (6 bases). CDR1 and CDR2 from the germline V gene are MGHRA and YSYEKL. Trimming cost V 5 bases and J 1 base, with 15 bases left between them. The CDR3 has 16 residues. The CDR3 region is CASSNLASASYNEQFF. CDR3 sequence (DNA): TGCGCCAGCAGCAATCTGGCTAGCGCGTCCTACAATGAGCAGTTCTTC.

The CDR3 region is CASSLRGGTAYNEQFF. The CDR3 coding sequence is TGTGCCAGCAGCTTAAGGGGTGGGACAGCTTACAATGAGCAGTTCTTC. The rearrangement links TRBV7-2 to TRBJ2-1; 7 bases fit TRBD1. Germline-derived CDR1 and CDR2 are SGHTA and FQGNSA. With 2 bases clipped from V and 4 bases from J, the junction kept 8 bases outside the gene matches. This CDR3 region has 16 residues.

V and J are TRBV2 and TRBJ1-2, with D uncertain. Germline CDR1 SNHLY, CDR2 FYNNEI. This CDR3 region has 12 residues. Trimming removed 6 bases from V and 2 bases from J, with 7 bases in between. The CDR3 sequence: CASRPVNYGYTF. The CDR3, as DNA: TGTGCCAGCAGACCAGTAAACTATGGCTACACCTTC.

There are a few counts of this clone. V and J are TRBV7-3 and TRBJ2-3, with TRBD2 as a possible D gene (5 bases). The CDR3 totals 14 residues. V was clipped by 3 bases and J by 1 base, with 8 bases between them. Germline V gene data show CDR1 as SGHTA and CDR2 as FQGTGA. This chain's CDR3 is CASSLGGRTDTQYF. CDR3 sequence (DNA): TGTGCCAGCAGCTTGGGCGGGCGCACAGATACGCAGTATTTT. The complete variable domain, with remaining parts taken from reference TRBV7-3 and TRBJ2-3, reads GAGVSQTPSNKVTEKGKYVELRCDPISGHTALYWYRQSLGQGPEFLIYFQGTGAADDSGLPNDRFFAVRPEGSVSTLKIQRTERGDSAVYLCASSLGGRTDTQYFGPGTRLTVL.

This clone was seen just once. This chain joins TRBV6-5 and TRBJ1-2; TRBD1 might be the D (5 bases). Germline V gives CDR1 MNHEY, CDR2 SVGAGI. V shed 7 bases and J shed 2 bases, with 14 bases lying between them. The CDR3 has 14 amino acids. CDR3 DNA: TGTGCCAGCATTGGAGGGACTGCCAACTATGGCTACACCTTC. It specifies CASIGGTANYGYTF.

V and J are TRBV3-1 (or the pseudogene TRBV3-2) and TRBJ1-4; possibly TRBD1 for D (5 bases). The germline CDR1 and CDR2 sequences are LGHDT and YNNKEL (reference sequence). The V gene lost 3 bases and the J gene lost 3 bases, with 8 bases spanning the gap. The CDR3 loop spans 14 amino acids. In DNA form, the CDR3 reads TGTGCCAGCAGCCATTTACAGGCTAATGAAAAACTGTTTTTT. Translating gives CASSHLQANEKLFF.

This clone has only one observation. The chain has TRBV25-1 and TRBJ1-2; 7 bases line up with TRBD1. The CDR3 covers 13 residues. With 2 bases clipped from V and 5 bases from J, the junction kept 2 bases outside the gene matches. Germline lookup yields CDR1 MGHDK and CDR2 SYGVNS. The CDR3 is CASSETGDYGYTF. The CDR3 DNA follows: TGTGCCAGCAGTGAAACAGGGGATTATGGCTACACCTTC.

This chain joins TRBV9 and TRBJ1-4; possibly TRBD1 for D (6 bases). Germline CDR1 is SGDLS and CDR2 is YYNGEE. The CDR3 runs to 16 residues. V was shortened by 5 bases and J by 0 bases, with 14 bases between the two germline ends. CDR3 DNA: TGTGCCAGCAGTGGCTACAGGGACACAACTAATGAAAAACTGTTTTTT. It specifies CASSGYRDTTNEKLFF.

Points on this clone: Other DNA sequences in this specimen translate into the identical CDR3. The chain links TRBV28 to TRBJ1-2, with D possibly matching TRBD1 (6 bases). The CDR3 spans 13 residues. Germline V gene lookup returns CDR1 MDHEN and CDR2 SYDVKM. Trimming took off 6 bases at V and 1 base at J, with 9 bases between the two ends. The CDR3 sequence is CASSQGSNYGYTF. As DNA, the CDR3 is TGTGCCAGCAGCCAGGGGAGTAACTATGGCTACACCTTC.

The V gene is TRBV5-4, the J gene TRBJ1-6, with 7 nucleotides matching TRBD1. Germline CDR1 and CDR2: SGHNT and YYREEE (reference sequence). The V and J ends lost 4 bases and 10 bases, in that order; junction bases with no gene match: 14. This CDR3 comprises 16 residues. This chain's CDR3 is CASSQDRDPSRSPLHF. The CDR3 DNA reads TGTGCCAGCAGCCAAGACAGGGATCCGTCCCGCTCACCCCTCCACTTT.

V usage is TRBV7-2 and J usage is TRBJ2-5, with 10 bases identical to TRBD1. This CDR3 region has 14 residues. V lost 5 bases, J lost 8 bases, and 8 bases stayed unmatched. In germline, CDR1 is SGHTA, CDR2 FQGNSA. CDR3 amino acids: CASSETGGRTTQYF. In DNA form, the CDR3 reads TGTGCCAGCAGCGAGACAGGGGGCAGGACAACCCAGTACTTC.

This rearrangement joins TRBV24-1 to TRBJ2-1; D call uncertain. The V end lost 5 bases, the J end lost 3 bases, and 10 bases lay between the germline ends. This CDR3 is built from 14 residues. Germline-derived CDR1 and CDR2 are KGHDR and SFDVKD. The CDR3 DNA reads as TGTGCCACCAGTGCGTCTTCGTTCTACAATGAGCAGTTCTTC. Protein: CATSASSFYNEQFF.

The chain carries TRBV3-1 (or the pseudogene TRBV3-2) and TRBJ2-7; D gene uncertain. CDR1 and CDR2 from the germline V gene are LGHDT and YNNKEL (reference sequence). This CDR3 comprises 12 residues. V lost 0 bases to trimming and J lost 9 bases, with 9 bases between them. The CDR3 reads CASSQDRRGQYF. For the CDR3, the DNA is TGTGCCAGCAGCCAAGATAGGAGAGGGCAGTACTTC.

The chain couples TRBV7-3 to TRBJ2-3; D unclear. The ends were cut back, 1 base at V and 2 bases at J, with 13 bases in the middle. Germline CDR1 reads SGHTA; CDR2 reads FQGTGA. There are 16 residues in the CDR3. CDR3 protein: CASSLNKRSPTDTQYF. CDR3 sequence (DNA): TGTGCCAGCAGCTTAAATAAGAGATCCCCCACAGATACGCAGTATTTT.

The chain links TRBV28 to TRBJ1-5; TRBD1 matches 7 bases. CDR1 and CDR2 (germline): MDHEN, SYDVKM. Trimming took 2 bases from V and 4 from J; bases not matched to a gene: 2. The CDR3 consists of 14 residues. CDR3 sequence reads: CASSLQGVNQPQHF. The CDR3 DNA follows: TGTGCCAGCAGTTTACAGGGGGTAAATCAGCCCCAGCATTTT.

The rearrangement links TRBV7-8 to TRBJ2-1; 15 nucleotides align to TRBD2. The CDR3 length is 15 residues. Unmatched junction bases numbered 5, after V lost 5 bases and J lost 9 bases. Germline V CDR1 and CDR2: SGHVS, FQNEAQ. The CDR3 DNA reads TGTGCCAGCAGCAGAGGACTAGCGGGGGGGAGTGAGCAGTTCTTC. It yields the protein CASSRGLAGGSEQFF.

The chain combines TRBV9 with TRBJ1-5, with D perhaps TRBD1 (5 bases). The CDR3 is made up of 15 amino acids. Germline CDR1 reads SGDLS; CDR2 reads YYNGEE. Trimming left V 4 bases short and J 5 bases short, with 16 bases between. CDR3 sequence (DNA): TGTGCCAGCAGCCTTACAGGAGAATGGGATCAGCCCCAGCATTTT. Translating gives CASSLTGEWDQPQHF.

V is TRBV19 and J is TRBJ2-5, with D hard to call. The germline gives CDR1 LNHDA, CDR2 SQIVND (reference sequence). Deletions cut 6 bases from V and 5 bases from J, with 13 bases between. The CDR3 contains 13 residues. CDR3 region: CASRQRARETQYF. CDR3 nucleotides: TGTGCCAGTAGACAAAGAGCGAGGGAGACCCAGTACTTC.

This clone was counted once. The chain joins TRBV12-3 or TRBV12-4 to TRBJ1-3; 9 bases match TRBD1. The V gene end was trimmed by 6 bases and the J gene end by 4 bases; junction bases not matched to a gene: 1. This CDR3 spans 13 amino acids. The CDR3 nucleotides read TGTGCCAGCAGGGGACAGGGAGGAAACACCATATATTTT. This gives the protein CASRGQGGNTIYF.

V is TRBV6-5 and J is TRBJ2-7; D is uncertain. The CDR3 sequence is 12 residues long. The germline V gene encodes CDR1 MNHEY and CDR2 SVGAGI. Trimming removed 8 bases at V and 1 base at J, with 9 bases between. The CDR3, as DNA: TGTGCCAGCTTCCAGATGTCCTACGAGCAGTACTTC. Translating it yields CASFQMSYEQYF.

CDR3: CASTQGGYGTGELFF. The CDR3 bases are TGTGCCAGCACCCAGGGAGGGTACGGCACCGGGGAGCTGTTTTTT. The chain recombines TRBV9 with TRBJ2-2, with TRBD2 matching 7 bases. CDR1 and CDR2 from the germline V gene are SGDLS and YYNGEE. The CDR3 length is 15 residues. Trimming removed 6 bases from V and 4 bases from J; junction bases left unmatched: 9. The full variable domain, with the rest looked up from reference TRBV9 and TRBJ2-2, is DSGVTQTPKHLITATGQRVTLRCSPRSGDLSVYWYQQSLDQGLQFLIQYYNGEERAKGNILERFSAQQFPDLHSELNLSSLELGDSALYFCASTQGGYGTGELFFGEGSRLTVL.

The CDR3 sequence is CASSLSVSRNTIYF. The CDR3, as DNA: TGTGCCAGCAGCTTGTCGGTATCCCGGAACACCATATATTTT. The chain uses TRBV11-2 and TRBJ1-3; D unresolved. The CDR3 covers 14 residues. Germline CDR1 is SGHAT and CDR2 is FQNNGV. Trimming cost V 3 bases and J 7 bases, with 13 bases left between them.

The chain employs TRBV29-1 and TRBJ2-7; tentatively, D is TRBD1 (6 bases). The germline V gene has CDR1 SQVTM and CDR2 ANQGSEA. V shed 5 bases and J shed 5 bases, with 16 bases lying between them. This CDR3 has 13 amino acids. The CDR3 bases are TGCAGCGTTTATTTCAGGGGTCAGGACGAGCAGTACTTC. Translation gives CSVYFRGQDEQYF.

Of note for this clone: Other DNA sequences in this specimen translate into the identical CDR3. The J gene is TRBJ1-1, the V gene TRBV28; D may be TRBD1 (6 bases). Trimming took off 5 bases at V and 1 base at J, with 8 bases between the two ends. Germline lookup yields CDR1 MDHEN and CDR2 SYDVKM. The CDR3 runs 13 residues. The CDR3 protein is CASSLTGNTEAFF. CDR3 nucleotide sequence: TGTGCCAGCAGTCTGACAGGGAACACTGAAGCTTTCTTT.

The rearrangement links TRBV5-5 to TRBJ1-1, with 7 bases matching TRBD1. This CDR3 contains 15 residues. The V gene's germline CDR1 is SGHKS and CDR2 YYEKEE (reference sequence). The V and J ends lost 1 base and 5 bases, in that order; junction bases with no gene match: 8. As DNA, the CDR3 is TGTGCCAGCAGCTTGTGGACAGGAATTAGGACTGAAGCTTTCTTT. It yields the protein CASSLWTGIRTEAFF. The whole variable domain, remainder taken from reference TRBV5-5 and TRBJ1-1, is DAGVTQSPTHLIKTRGQQVTLRCSPISGHKSVSWYQQVLGQGPQFIFQYYEKEERGRGNFPDRFSARQFPNYSSELNVNALLLGDSALYLCASSLWTGIRTEAFFGQGTRLTVV.

The CDR3 region is CASSDRRTGRTYEQYF. The CDR3 nucleotides read TGTGCCAGCAGTGATAGAAGAACAGGGAGAACCTACGAGCAGTACTTC. The rearrangement joins TRBV2 to TRBJ2-7; TRBD1 might be the D (6 bases). V lost 3 bases and J 2 bases, leaving 17 bases between the germline ends. The CDR3 loop spans 16 amino acids. Germline CDR1 SNHLY, CDR2 FYNNEI.

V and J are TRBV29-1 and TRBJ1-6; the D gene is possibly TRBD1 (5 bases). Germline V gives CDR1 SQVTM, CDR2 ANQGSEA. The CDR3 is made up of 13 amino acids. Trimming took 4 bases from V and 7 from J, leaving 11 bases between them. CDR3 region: CSVARDLNSPLHF. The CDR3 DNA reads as TGCAGCGTTGCGCGGGACTTAAATTCACCCCTCCACTTT. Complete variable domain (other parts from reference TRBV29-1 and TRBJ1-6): SAVISQKPSRDICQRGTSLTIQCQVDSQVTMMFWYRQQPGQSLTLIATANQGSEATYESGFVIDKFPISRPNLTFSTLTVSNMSPEDSSIYLCSVARDLNSPLHFGNGTRLTVT.

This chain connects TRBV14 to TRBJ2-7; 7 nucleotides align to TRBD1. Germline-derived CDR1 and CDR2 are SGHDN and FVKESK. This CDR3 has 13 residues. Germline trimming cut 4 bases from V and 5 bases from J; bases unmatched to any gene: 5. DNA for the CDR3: TGTGCCAGCAGCCTGGACAGGCACCACGAGCAGTACTTC. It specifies CASSLDRHHEQYF.